The next 23 T cell receptor beta chains were all read from a single sample in a study of tumor and adjacent non-tumor tissue in lung cancer. RNA was extracted from bulk tissue without any cell sorting. This non-tumor lung sample came from over 3 cm beyond the tumor edge. Three rounds of nested PCR, following a modified ARM-PCR protocol, produced the TCRbeta library. TCRdb passed the multiplex PCR reads through MiXCR, listing each CDR3 protein once. The sample lists 45,000 to 65,000 distinct CDR3 sequences; just under 75% were seen once. Material for sequencing was distant non-tumor lung tissue. These receptors all come from a woman aged 55-69 years with non-small cell lung cancer.

For this clonotype: At one end, the junction sequence differs from germline, possibly due to a read error. The chain combines TRBV4-3 with TRBJ2-3; 7 bases agree with TRBD2. This CDR3 spans 15 amino acids. The germline gives CDR1 LGHNA, CDR2 YSLEER. In nucleotides, the CDR3 is TGCGCCAGTAGCCAAGGGACCAGCGGGGCAGATGCGCAGTATTTT. Its translation is CASSQGTSGADAQYF.

This clonotype is a singleton in its sample. The junction differs from germline at one of its ends, possibly a read error. The chain links TRBV5-6 to TRBJ2-4, with D possibly being TRBD1 (6 bases). Per germline, CDR1 SGHDT and CDR2 YYEEEE. The CDR3 covers 15 residues. Here the CDR3 reads CAGSEQGHVIDIQYF. DNA of the CDR3: TGTGCCGGCAGCGAGCAGGGACATGTAATTGACATTCAGTACTTC. Drawing the rest from reference TRBV5-6 and TRBJ2-4, the complete variable domain is DAGVTQSPTHLIKTRGQQVTLRCSPKSGHDTVSWYQQALGQGPQFIFQYYEEEERQRGNFPDRFSGHQFPNYSSELNVNALLLGDSALYLCAGSEQGHVIDIQYFGAGTRLSVL.

This clonotype was recorded a few times. Likely a read error: the CDR3 ends without its conserved phenylalanine or tryptophan. The limits of the CDR3 on the DNA are not certain, so only TCRdb's listed CDR3 is given. V and J are TRBV4-2 and TRBJ2-3; the D segment call TRBD2 is taken from the table without a DNA check. Germline V gives CDR1 LGHNA, CDR2 YNFKEQ. The CDR3 length is 17 residues, termini included. The CDR3 is CASSQDWERSSTDTRYS.

Comments on this clonotype: The junction departs from germline at one end; a sequencing error may be responsible. The chain is built from TRBV4-1 and TRBJ2-6; no clear D. The germline CDR1 and CDR2 sequences are MGHRA and YSYEKL. The length of the CDR3 is 15 residues. CDR3 sequence reads: CASSRDDSGVNVLTF. The CDR3 coding sequence is TGCGCCAGCAGCCGAGATGACTCTGGGGTCAACGTCCTGACTTTC.

To note about this clonotype: Mismatch with germline at one junction end may stem from a read error. The chain links TRBV4-3 to TRBJ2-6; 7 nucleotides match TRBD1. There are 20 residues in the CDR3. Per germline, CDR1 LGHNA and CDR2 YSLEER. This chain's CDR3 is CASSQDGGRGIISEAKVLTF. The DNA for the CDR3 is TGCGCCAGCAGCCAAGATGGGGGCAGGGGGATAATATCTGAGGCCAAGGTCCTGACTTTC.

In the case of this clonotype: This CDR3 is missing its conserved last phenylalanine or tryptophan, likely due to a read error. The limits of the CDR3 on the DNA are not certain, so only TCRdb's listed CDR3 is given. The chain is built from TRBV6-2 or TRBV6-3 and TRBJ2-4. Germline assignment: CDR1 MNHEY and CDR2 SVGEGT. The CDR3 spans 12 amino acids, including both terminal residues. This CDR3 is CASSYAQNIQYL.

A word on this clonotype: Germline and junction disagree at one end, which may indicate a read error. The V gene is TRBV4-3, the J gene TRBJ2-5, with TRBD2 as a possible D gene (5 bases). The length of the CDR3 is 15 residues. Germline CDR1 and CDR2: LGHNA and YSLEER. CDR3 protein: CASNQDHRDVEAHYF. Here the CDR3 DNA reads TGCGCCAGCAACCAAGATCATCGGGATGTGGAGGCCCACTACTTC.

Note on this clonotype: At one of its ends the junction is not consistent with the germline gene, which may arise from a read error. The V gene is TRBV6-6, the J gene TRBJ2-3, with a possible D match to TRBD1 (6 bases). This CDR3 has 14 residues. Germline CDR1 and CDR2: MNHNY and SVGAGI (reference sequence). This chain's CDR3 is CASSYELQGNTQYF. The DNA of the CDR3 is TGTGCTAGCAGTTACGAGTTGCAGGGGAATACGCAGTATTTT.

A word on this clonotype: The germline gene is not matched at one end of the junction; a read error may be the cause. The chain couples TRBV7-8 to TRBJ2-7; D is uncertain. CDR1 and CDR2 (germline): SGHVS, FQNEAQ. This CDR3 is built from 15 residues. The CDR3 DNA reads TGTGCCTGCAGTGAGAAGCCGGGCCTTAATTACGAGCAGTACTTC. Protein: CACSEKPGLNYEQYF.

The gene calls are TRBV11-2 and TRBJ1-1; D possibly corresponds to TRBD1 (5 bases). With 0 bases removed from V and 11 bases from J, the gap between germline ends came to 16 bases. Per germline, CDR1 SGHAT and CDR2 FQNNGV. The CDR3 loop spans 14 amino acids. CDR3 in amino acids: CASSLDGRGWGAFF. In nucleotides, the CDR3 is TGTGCCAGCAGCTTAGACGGGCGGGGCTGGGGGGCTTTCTTT.

This chain joins TRBV29-1 and TRBJ2-5; 7 bases are shared with TRBD1. CDR3 length: 13 residues. CDR1 is SQVTM, CDR2 ANQGSEA, per germline. The V gene end was trimmed by 6 bases and the J gene end by 2 bases; junction bases not matched to a gene: 6. The CDR3: CSVTGTVQETQYF. In DNA form, the CDR3 reads TGCAGCGTGACCGGGACAGTGCAAGAGACCCAGTACTTC.

The chain has TRBV6-2 or TRBV6-3 and TRBJ2-1; D is possibly TRBD2 (6 bases). This CDR3 comprises 11 residues. Germline lookup yields CDR1 MNHEY and CDR2 SVGEGT. V was shortened by 8 bases and J by 10 bases, with 12 bases between the two germline ends. The CDR3 nucleotides are TGTGCCAGCGACAAGGGGAGGGAGCAGTTCTTC. Its protein product is CASDKGREQFF.

As regards this clonotype: The junction and the germline gene differ at one end; a read error may be behind it. The chain joins TRBV6-2 or TRBV6-3 to TRBJ1-1, with 7 bases matching TRBD1. CDR1 MNHEY and CDR2 SVGEGT come from the germline V gene. CDR3 size: 11 residues. The CDR3 DNA sequence: TGTGCCAGCAGGGGACAGCTCCAAGCTTTCTTC. Residues: CASRGQLQAFF.

This clonotype was detected a few times. Because it lacks the conserved phenylalanine or tryptophan at the end, this CDR3 is likely a read error. The chain uses TRBV11-2 and TRBJ2-1; D is tentatively TRBD1 or TRBD2 (6 bases each). The CDR3 has 12 amino acids. Deletions cut 5 bases from V and 9 bases from J, with 11 bases between. The germline V gene encodes CDR1 SGHAT and CDR2 FQNNGV. CDR3 loop: CASSHGGGEQFI. The CDR3 DNA reads as TGTGCCAGCAGCCACGGGGGCGGTGAGCAGTTCATC.

As regards this clonotype: This CDR3 is missing its conserved last phenylalanine or tryptophan, likely due to a read error. This sequence joins TRBV6-1 and TRBJ2-1; possibly TRBD2 for D (6 bases). V was pared by 2 bases and J by 0 bases, with 11 bases between. Germline CDR1 reads MNHNS; CDR2 reads SASEGT. This CDR3 has 16 residues. The CDR3 region is CASSENSGSSYNEQFL. The CDR3 DNA is TGTGCCAGCAGTGAAAACTCCGGGAGCTCCTACAATGAGCAGTTCTTG.

With regard to this clonotype: Because it lacks the conserved phenylalanine or tryptophan at the end, this CDR3 is likely a read error. The chain has TRBV11-3 and TRBJ1-1; D may be TRBD1 (5 bases). The CDR3 extends over 13 amino acids. V was pared by 5 bases and J by 6 bases, with 13 bases between. Germline V lookup: CDR1 SGHNT, CDR2 YENEEA. The CDR3 loop reads CASSVRNRPEAFS. The CDR3 region has the DNA TGTGCCAGCAGCGTTCGGAACAGGCCTGAAGCTTTCTCA.

Regarding this clonotype: This is likely a read error, given that the CDR3 carries no conserved phenylalanine or tryptophan at its end. The gene calls are TRBV6-6 and TRBJ1-6; D gene ambiguous. CDR1 MNHNY and CDR2 SVGAGI come from the germline V gene (reference sequence). The CDR3 is made up of 13 amino acids. This CDR3 is CASSSADASPLHI. CDR3 coding DNA: TGTGCCAGCAGTTCAGCGGACGCTTCACCTCTCCACATT.

This clonotype was counted once. This sequence may be a read error, since a much larger clone differs from it by one base. The V gene is TRBV24-1, the J gene TRBJ2-1, with 9 bases that match TRBD2. In germline, CDR1 is KGHDR, CDR2 SFDVKD. This CDR3 has 16 amino acids. V shed 8 bases, J shed 0 bases, and the junction held 7 bases outside the gene matches. The CDR3 sequence is CATIWRGGSSYNEQFF. CDR3 nucleotide sequence: TGTGCCACCATCTGGCGGGGGGGGAGCTCCTACAATGAGCAGTTCTTC.

This clonotype has just a few counts. Mismatch with germline at one junction end may stem from a read error. The CDR3 reads CAGSSSSGTGIHEHFF. The DNA of the CDR3 is TGTGCCGGCAGTTCCTCCTCCGGGACAGGGATTCATGAGCACTTCTTC. V gene TRBV6-2 or TRBV6-3 combines with J gene TRBJ2-1; 9 positions match TRBD1. Germline CDR1 MNHEY, CDR2 SVGEGT. The length of the CDR3 is 16 residues.

The chain carries TRBV29-1 and TRBJ2-1; TRBD1 is a possible D gene (8 bases). Germline assignment: CDR1 SQVTM and CDR2 ANQGSEA. Trimming pared 5 bases from V and 13 bases from J, leaving 18 bases between. The CDR3 has 12 residues. The CDR3 nucleotides read TGCAGCGTTCGCCACAGGGGGGGTGAACAGTTCTTC. It yields the protein CSVRHRGGEQFF.

Points on this clonotype: The junction departs from the called germline gene at one end, perhaps through a read error. J is TRBJ1-2 and V is TRBV5-4; D perhaps matches TRBD1 (6 bases). Germline-derived CDR1 and CDR2 are SGHNT and YYREEE (reference sequence). The CDR3 loop spans 15 amino acids. CDR3 sequence: CASSQPQGGSYGYTF. The CDR3 DNA reads TGTGCCAGCAGCCAACCACAGGGAGGTAGCTATGGTTACACCTTC.

This clonotype has just one count. This may come from a read error, since a much larger clone is one base off. The conserved phenylalanine or tryptophan normally closing the CDR3 is absent here, so this likely arose from a read error. This rearrangement joins TRBV30 to TRBJ1-1, with D tentatively TRBD1 (5 bases). Germline-derived CDR1 and CDR2 are GTSNPN and SVGIG (reference sequence). Trimming removed 4 bases at V and 7 bases at J, with 25 bases between. The CDR3 extends over 16 amino acids. The CDR3 reads CAWNFYQGIGTREAFL. CDR3 DNA: TGTGCCTGGAACTTTTATCAGGGTATCGGCACACGTGAAGCTTTCTTA.

As concerns this clonotype: A read error may produce the germline difference seen at one junction end. The rearrangement joins TRBV7-8 to TRBJ2-5; D ambiguous. CDR1 is SGHVS and CDR2 is FQNEAQ in the germline V gene. The CDR3 contains 15 residues. CDR3 sequence: CASSSAVRTQETQYF. The CDR3 DNA follows: TGTGCCAGCAGCTCAGCTGTGCGGACCCAAGAGACCCAATACTTC.